The 8 T cell receptor beta chains presented below share a single source sample, sequenced in a study of T-cell reconstitution after alpha-beta-depleted transplantation in children. This sample's TCRbeta library carried unique molecular identifier barcodes. MiXCR, applied by TCRdb to the PCR reads, yields one record per CDR3 protein. The profile shows roughly 610,000 distinct CDR3 sequences, about 10% of them singletons. The sequencing used PBMCs from the stem cell graft donor, collected from the stem cell graft. The source of these receptors is a human donor who donated a stem cell graft to a child with acute myeloid leukemia.

In its sample, this clonotype was seen a few times. CDR3 coding DNA: TGTGCCAGCAGCTTGTCGCTTACAGGGGCCAACGTCCTGACTTTC. Its protein is CASSLSLTGANVLTF. This chain uses TRBV7-2 with TRBJ2-6; D unresolved. Looked up from germline, CDR1 is SGHTA and CDR2 is FQGNSA. Trimming took 3 bases from V and 4 from J, leaving 10 bases between them. CDR3 length: 15 residues. Full variable domain (missing parts from reference TRBV7-2 and TRBJ2-6): GAGVSQSPSNKVTEKGKDVELRCDPISGHTALYWYRQSLGQGLEFLIYFQGNSAPDKSGLPSDRFSAERTGGSVSTLTIQRTQQEDSAVYLCASSLSLTGANVLTFGAGSRLTVL.

This clonotype was counted only a few times. The chain couples TRBV6-5 to TRBJ2-7, with 8 bases aligning to TRBD2. The CDR3 sequence is 14 residues long. V lost 6 bases to trimming and J lost 0 bases; unmatched junction nucleotides: 4. Germline assignment: CDR1 MNHEY and CDR2 SVGAGI. CDR3 in DNA: TGTGCCAGCAGCCGGGAGGGGAACTCCTACGAGCAGTACTTC. Translating gives CASSREGNSYEQYF.

This clonotype was seen ten or more times. The chain recombines TRBV5-5 with TRBJ2-1; 8 nucleotides match TRBD2. Germline V gene sequence: CDR1 SGHKS, CDR2 YYEKEE (reference sequence). This CDR3 spans 14 amino acids. Trimming at V came to 6 bases and at J to 2 bases, leaving 4 bases not matched to a gene. CDR3 DNA: TGTGCCAGCATCAAAGCGGGAGCCTACAATGAGCAGTTCTTC. Protein sequence: CASIKAGAYNEQFF.

This clonotype was recorded a few times. The rearrangement links TRBV11-2 to TRBJ2-3; 7 bases fit TRBD2. Germline loops: CDR1 SGHAT, CDR2 FQNNGV. Trimming cost V 7 bases and J 0 bases; bases outside gene matches: 7. The CDR3 is made up of 15 amino acids. The CDR3 DNA is TGTGCCAGCACTGTCCAGGGAGGGAGCACAGATACGCAGTATTTT. Its translation: CASTVQGGSTDTQYF.

This clonotype was counted a few times. The chain couples TRBV2 to TRBJ1-1, with 7 bases aligning to TRBD1. The CDR3 is 15 amino acids. Trimming removed 3 bases from V and 1 base from J; junction bases left unmatched: 5. Per the germline V gene, CDR1 is SNHLY and CDR2 is FYNNEI. CDR3 sequence (DNA): TGTGCCAGCAGTGAGCCAGGGGGTACGAACACTGAAGCTTTCTTT. Its protein product is CASSEPGGTNTEAFF. Looking up the rest from reference TRBV2 and TRBJ1-1 gives the full variable domain: EPEVTQTPSHQVTQMGQEVILRCVPISNHLYFYWYRQILGQKVEFLVSFYNNEISEKSEIFDDQFSVERPDGSNFTLKIRSTKLEDSAMYFCASSEPGGTNTEAFFGQGTRLTVV.

This clonotype turned up a few times. The chain links TRBV7-2 to TRBJ2-3; D gene unclear. This CDR3 comprises 14 residues. Germline-derived CDR1 and CDR2 are SGHTA and FQGNSA. Trimming took 4 bases from V and 6 from J, leaving 14 bases between them. The CDR3 spells CASSSPQMGDTQYF. CDR3 bases: TGTGCCAGCAGCTCGCCTCAGATGGGGGATACGCAGTATTTT.

The rearrangement joins TRBV20-1 to TRBJ1-1, with D possibly being TRBD1 (5 bases). With 5 bases removed from V and 4 bases from J, the gap between germline ends came to 17 bases. CDR1 is DFQATT, CDR2 SNEGSKA, per germline (reference sequence). This CDR3 region has 14 residues. The chain's CDR3 is CSALGGGSGTEAFF. The CDR3 nucleotides read TGCAGTGCTCTGGGGGGGGGTAGTGGCACTGAAGCTTTCTTT.

This clonotype was counted ten times or more. One junction end does not reproduce the germline sequence, and a read error may be involved. The CDR3, as DNA: TGCGCCAGCAGTCGAGGGACAGATAAGCAGTATTTT. Its protein is CASSRGTDKQYF. The genes are TRBV5-1 and TRBJ2-3, with 7 bases matching TRBD1. CDR1 SGHRS and CDR2 YFSETQ come from the germline V gene. This CDR3 comprises 12 residues. Using reference TRBV5-1 and TRBJ2-3 for the parts outside the CDR3, the full variable domain is KAGVTQTPRYLIKTRGQQVTLSCSPISGHRSVSWYQQTPGQGLQFLFEYFSETQRNKGNFPGRFSGRQFSNSRSEMNVSTLELGDSALYLCASSRGTDKQYFGPGTRLTVL.